This T cell receptor beta chain was identified during a study of a mutant IDH1 vaccine in newly diagnosed glioma. Across the study: Patients arrived already treated with radiotherapy, temozolomide, or both, most having had both.

Some clones are missing from TCRdb's copy, which holds only in-frame ones; the method was immunoSEQ multiplex PCR. The table lists tens of thousands of clones, less than 85% of them singletons, with approximately 9.5% in the top ten. Time point defined: week 11, during vaccination. Each dose of the vaccine consisted of 300 ug of mutant IDH1 20-mer peptide, with topical imiquimod. The V and J ends lost 4 bases and 7 bases, in that order; junction bases with no gene match: 11. CDR3 length equals 15 residues. Per germline, CDR1 SGHNT and CDR2 YYREEE (reference sequence). In the case of this clone: The antigen is unknown.

The input for sequencing was PBMCs, taken from a glioma patient whose treatment included an IDH1 peptide vaccine. The chain has TRBV5-4 and TRBJ1-2; 9 nucleotides agree with TRBD1. The source is a woman aged 45-65 years with glioma. CDR3 nucleotides: TGTGCCAGCAGCCTGTCCGACAGGGGGATAGGTGGCTACACCTTC. Protein: CASSLSDRGIGGYTF. Full variable domain (remainder filled in from reference TRBV5-4 and TRBJ1-2): ETGVTQSPTHLIKTRGQQVTLRCSSQSGHNTVSWYQQALGQGPQFIFQYYREEENGRGNFPPRFSGLQFPNYSSELNVNALELDDSALYLCASSLSDRGIGGYTFGSGTRLTVV.